The 30 T cell receptor beta chains below all came from one sample that was sequenced in a study of blood T cell repertoires in COVID-19. Clones were read by immunoSEQ multiplex PCR, and TCRdb kept only the in-frame ones, dropping some. Of some 160,000 clones in the sample, roughly four fifths were seen once. The sample comprised peripheral blood. These TCRs come from a man between 65 and 85 years old with active or convalescent COVID-19.

This clone was picked up a small number of times. The chain couples TRBV11-2 to TRBJ2-7, with 11 bases identical to TRBD2. The germline CDR1 and CDR2 sequences are SGHAT and FQNNGV. This CDR3 is 16 amino acids long. Trimming at V came to 5 bases and at J to 0 bases, leaving 6 bases not matched to a gene. CDR3 sequence (DNA): TGTGCCAGCAGCCTCCCGACTAGCGGGGCCTCCTACGAGCAGTACTTC. This sequence encodes CASSLPTSGASYEQYF. Complete variable domain (other parts from reference TRBV11-2 and TRBJ2-7): EAGVAQSPRYKIIEKRQSVAFWCNPISGHATLYWYQQILGQGPKLLIQFQNNGVVDDSQLPKDRFSAERLKGVDSTLKIQPAKLEDSAVYLCASSLPTSGASYEQYFGPGTRLTVT.

The chain has TRBV4-3 and TRBJ1-6; 7 bases are shared with TRBD1. CDR3 size: 18 residues. CDR1 LGHNA and CDR2 YSLEER come from the germline V gene. V lost 0 bases to trimming and J lost 4 bases; unmatched junction nucleotides: 9. For the CDR3, the DNA is TGCGCCAGCAGCCAAGATTTGGGGACAGCGTTTTATAATTCACCCCTCCACTTT. The encoded protein is CASSQDLGTAFYNSPLHF.

The rearrangement links TRBV28 to TRBJ2-7, with D maybe TRBD1 (6 bases). There are 14 residues in the CDR3. Germline CDR1 MDHEN, CDR2 SYDVKM. Trimming pared 8 bases from V and 2 bases from J, leaving 16 bases between. The CDR3 is CASGTGTPPYEQYF. For the CDR3, the DNA is TGTGCCAGCGGGACCGGGACACCTCCCTACGAGCAGTACTTC.

This chain joins TRBV6-5 and TRBJ2-7, with no clear D. Germline-derived CDR1 and CDR2 are MNHEY and SVGAGI. V lost 7 bases, J lost 6 bases, and 10 bases lay in between. The CDR3 sequence is 11 residues long. The CDR3 DNA is TGTGCCAGCAAATACCGCGGCGAGCAGTACTTC. This gives the protein CASKYRGEQYF.

This clone has at least ten counts. CDR3 amino acids: CASTASAVKGYTF. The CDR3 nucleotides read TGTGCCAGCACCGCGTCCGCCGTTAAGGGCTACACCTTC. The V and J genes are TRBV2 and TRBJ1-2; D unclear. This CDR3 region has 13 residues. Trimming pared 7 bases from V and 8 bases from J, leaving 17 bases between. Germline CDR1 and CDR2: SNHLY and FYNNEI.

The rearrangement uses TRBV7-2 and TRBJ1-2; D is ambiguous. Germline CDR1 reads SGHTA; CDR2 reads FQGNSA. The V end was cut by 5 bases, the J end by 0 bases, with 7 bases between. The CDR3 runs 13 residues. CDR3 sequence (DNA): TGTGCCAGCAGCCCTAGTTCTAACTATGGCTACACCTTC. Amino acid sequence: CASSPSSNYGYTF.

This chain links TRBV10-1 with TRBJ1-5; 7 nucleotides align to TRBD1. The germline gives CDR1 WNHNN, CDR2 SYGVQD (reference sequence). The CDR3 runs to 17 residues. J lost 4 bases, V lost 3 bases, and 12 bases had no gene match. The CDR3 coding sequence is TGCGCCAGCAGTGACCCAGGGGGTGCTCCGCGAAATCAGCCCCAGCATTTT. Translation gives CASSDPGGAPRNQPQHF.

This chain uses TRBV3-1 (or the pseudogene TRBV3-2) with TRBJ1-2; D gene ambiguous. Germline V gene sequence: CDR1 LGHDT, CDR2 YNNKEL (reference sequence). The V and J ends lost 4 bases and 4 bases respectively, with 10 bases between them. The CDR3 sequence is 13 residues long. CDR3 coding DNA: TGTGCCAGCAGCCTCGGTGTGATCTATGGCTACACCTTC. Its translation is CASSLGVIYGYTF.

This clone showed up just a few times. The chain has TRBV29-1 and TRBJ2-1; 8 positions agree with TRBD2. The CDR3 consists of 12 residues. Germline CDR1 is SQVTM and CDR2 is ANQGSEA. Unmatched junction bases numbered 7, after V lost 4 bases and J lost 11 bases. The CDR3 region has the DNA TGCAGCGTTGCTGTAGCGGGACCCCAGCAGTTCTTC. Translation: CSVAVAGPQQFF.

V gene TRBV28 combines with J gene TRBJ1-1; D not resolved. The V end was cut by 2 bases, the J end by 4 bases, with 2 bases between. This CDR3 is 11 amino acids long. Germline V CDR1 and CDR2: MDHEN, SYDVKM. The CDR3 sequence: CASSLRTEAFF. The CDR3 DNA reads as TGTGCCAGCAGTTTACGCACTGAAGCTTTCTTT.

This sequence joins TRBV15 and TRBJ1-5; D is perhaps TRBD1 (6 bases). Trimming took off 1 base at V and 3 bases at J, with 10 bases between the two ends. In germline, CDR1 is LNHNV, CDR2 YYDKDF (reference sequence). The length of the CDR3 is 15 residues. CDR3 loop: CATSRVQGPNQPQHF. CDR3 DNA: TGTGCCACCAGCAGAGTACAGGGACCCAATCAGCCCCAGCATTTT.

The chain recombines TRBV28 with TRBJ1-2; the D is unclear. The CDR3 runs 14 residues. The V gene lost 5 bases and the J gene lost 7 bases, with 17 bases spanning the gap. Germline CDR1 MDHEN, CDR2 SYDVKM. The CDR3 loop reads CASSRLSLSIGYTF. As DNA, the CDR3 is TGTGCCAGCAGTAGACTCAGTTTGTCCATTGGCTACACCTTC.

The CDR3 loop is CASRTGSQGTGELFF. Here the CDR3 DNA reads TGTGCCAGCAGAACGGGCAGCCAGGGCACCGGGGAGCTGTTTTTT. This chain connects TRBV5-4 to TRBJ2-2; weak D call: TRBD1 (5 bases). Germline-derived CDR1 and CDR2 are SGHNT and YYREEE (reference sequence). V was shortened by 5 bases and J by 4 bases, with 15 bases between the two germline ends. The CDR3 sequence is 15 residues long. Full variable domain (outside the CDR3, taken from reference TRBV5-4 and TRBJ2-2): ETGVTQSPTHLIKTRGQQVTLRCSSQSGHNTVSWYQQALGQGPQFIFQYYREEENGRGNFPPRFSGLQFPNYSSELNVNALELDDSALYLCASRTGSQGTGELFFGEGSRLTVL.

The V call is TRBV7-2, the J call TRBJ1-1, with a possible D match to TRBD1 (6 bases). V was clipped by 1 base and J by 7 bases, with 19 bases between them. Germline V gene lookup returns CDR1 SGHTA and CDR2 FQGNSA. The CDR3 is 16 amino acids. This CDR3 is CASSLEVRGWYGEAFF. CDR3 DNA: TGTGCCAGCAGCTTAGAGGTCAGGGGTTGGTATGGTGAAGCTTTCTTT.

The gene calls are TRBV7-2 and TRBJ1-1; no clear D gene. The V gene lost 4 bases and the J gene lost 1 base, with 7 bases spanning the gap. Germline CDR1 is SGHTA and CDR2 is FQGNSA. CDR3 length equals 13 residues. The CDR3 spells CASSSGGNTEAFF. The DNA for the CDR3 is TGTGCCAGCAGCTCCGGTGGGAACACTGAAGCTTTCTTT.

The rearrangement joins TRBV6-2 or TRBV6-3 to TRBJ1-5; 11 nucleotides line up with TRBD1. This CDR3 comprises 17 residues. V dropped 6 bases and J dropped 1; count of bases not matched to a gene: 8. Germline V CDR1 and CDR2: MNHEY, SVGEGT. CDR3 region: CASSPGTGGLSNQPQHF. In DNA, the CDR3 is TGTGCCAGCAGCCCTGGGACAGGGGGGTTGAGCAATCAGCCCCAGCATTTT.

In its sample, this clone was seen a few times. DNA of the CDR3: TGTGCCACCGGCCCTGGGCGTGAAAAACTGTTTTTT. It codes for CATGPGREKLFF. This chain connects TRBV15 to TRBJ1-4; D is unclear. Germline CDR1 LNHNV, CDR2 YYDKDF (reference sequence). CDR3 length equals 12 residues. V lost 8 bases to trimming and J lost 7 bases, with 11 bases between them.

The chain links TRBV11-2 to TRBJ1-3, with a tentative D call TRBD1 (6 bases). Germline V gives CDR1 SGHAT, CDR2 FQNNGV. The CDR3 covers 14 residues. Trimming removed 4 bases from V and 2 bases from J, with 9 bases in between. The CDR3 loop reads CASSSWTAGNTIYF. As DNA, the CDR3 is TGTGCCAGCAGCTCATGGACAGCTGGAAACACCATATATTTT.

This rearrangement joins TRBV14 to TRBJ2-1; 9 nucleotides agree with TRBD2. This CDR3 is 15 amino acids long. V gave up 4 bases and J gave up 3 bases; unmatched junction bases: 4. Germline V CDR1 and CDR2: SGHDN, FVKESK. The CDR3 nucleotides read TGTGCCAGCAGCCGTAGCGGGGGAGGCTACAATGAGCAGTTCTTC. Translating it yields CASSRSGGGYNEQFF. The full variable domain, rest sourced from reference TRBV14 and TRBJ2-1, is EAGVTQFPSHSVIEKGQTVTLRCDPISGHDNLYWYRRVMGKEIKFLLHFVKESKQDESGMPNNRFLAERTGGTYSTLKVQPAELEDSGVYFCASSRSGGGYNEQFFGPGTRLTVL.

This chain links TRBV5-1 with TRBJ2-3, with a weak D call TRBD2 (6 bases). The CDR3 length is 15 residues. CDR1 is SGHRS, CDR2 YFSETQ, per germline. Trimming took 4 bases from V and 8 from J, leaving 20 bases between them. CDR3 coding DNA: TGCGCCAGCAGCCCCGGGTGGGGGGAGAAAGGTACGCAGTATTTT. Its protein is CASSPGWGEKGTQYF.

This chain links TRBV6-5 with TRBJ1-6; the D gene is possibly TRBD1 (5 bases). V lost 0 bases to trimming and J lost 6 bases, with 9 bases between them. The CDR3 contains 15 residues. Per germline, CDR1 MNHEY and CDR2 SVGAGI. The CDR3 region has the DNA TGTGCCAGCAGTTACTCGGGACTGCTTAATTCACCCCTCCACTTT. Translated, it gives CASSYSGLLNSPLHF.

The genes are TRBV27 and TRBJ2-3, with 11 bases fitting TRBD1. The CDR3 runs 16 residues. With V trimmed by 0 bases and J by 7 bases, 6 bases remained unmatched. Germline-derived CDR1 and CDR2 are MNHEY and SMNVEV (reference sequence). This CDR3 is CASSLSGDRGTYTQYF. The CDR3 nucleotides read TGTGCCAGCAGTTTATCCGGGGACAGGGGGACTTATACGCAGTATTTT.

The chain joins TRBV6-5 to TRBJ2-1; 9 bases align to TRBD2. The CDR3 consists of 15 residues. CDR1 is MNHEY, CDR2 SVGAGI, per germline. Germline trimming cut 4 bases from V and 3 bases from J; bases unmatched to any gene: 4. The CDR3 DNA sequence: TGTGCCAGCAGTTTACATAGCGGGGGCTACAATGAGCAGTTCTTC. Encoded protein: CASSLHSGGYNEQFF.

The genes are TRBV5-1 and TRBJ2-1; D may be TRBD1 (6 bases). The CDR3 loop spans 16 amino acids. Germline CDR1 SGHRS, CDR2 YFSETQ. The V end was cut by 0 bases, the J end by 2 bases, with 12 bases between. CDR3 loop: CASSLGVGAAYNEQFF. CDR3 coding DNA: TGCGCCAGCAGCTTGGGTGTGGGGGCGGCCTACAATGAGCAGTTCTTC.

V and J are TRBV28 and TRBJ2-7; weak D call: TRBD1 (7 bases). The V gene's germline CDR1 is MDHEN and CDR2 SYDVKM. V dropped 6 bases and J dropped 2 bases, with 11 bases sitting between them. The CDR3 is made up of 13 amino acids. This CDR3 reads CASSRGVAYEQYF. In DNA, the CDR3 is TGTGCCAGCAGCAGGGGGGTGGCCTACGAGCAGTACTTC.

This chain links TRBV3-1 (or the pseudogene TRBV3-2) with TRBJ2-7; 8 positions agree with TRBD2. This CDR3 region has 15 residues. V shed 5 bases and J 4 bases; nucleotides not matched to a gene: 10. Germline V lookup: CDR1 LGHDT, CDR2 YNNKEL (reference sequence). The CDR3 loop reads CASSSSGSNIYEQYF. The CDR3 DNA reads as TGTGCCAGCAGCTCCAGCGGGAGCAACATTTACGAGCAGTACTTC.

The chain combines TRBV25-1 with TRBJ2-7, with 8 bases aligning to TRBD2. CDR1 MGHDK and CDR2 SYGVNS come from the germline V gene. Trimming took 7 bases from V and 6 from J; bases not matched to a gene: 17. CDR3 length equals 16 residues. CDR3 residues: CASNPNSGTLFGEQYF. The DNA of the CDR3 is TGTGCCAGCAATCCAAATAGCGGGACCCTTTTCGGCGAGCAGTACTTC.

This clone was recorded only once. V gene TRBV27 combines with J gene TRBJ1-6; 11 nucleotides line up with TRBD1. V shed 6 bases and J 4 bases; nucleotides not matched to a gene: 8. Germline-derived CDR1 and CDR2 are MNHEY and SMNVEV (reference sequence). This CDR3 is built from 17 residues. The CDR3 region has the DNA TGTGCCAGCAGCCGACGGACAGGGGGCGGGTATAATTCACCCCTCCACTTT. This encodes CASSRRTGGGYNSPLHF.

V gene TRBV4-3 combines with J gene TRBJ1-6, with 7 bases aligning to TRBD1. Germline loops: CDR1 LGHNA, CDR2 YSLEER. The V segment lost 4 bases and the J segment 6 bases; nucleotides outside the gene matches: 6. This CDR3 has 15 amino acids. The CDR3 sequence is CASSLNDRANSPLHF. The CDR3 DNA follows: TGCGCCAGCAGCCTAAATGACAGGGCTAATTCACCCCTCCACTTT.

The V gene is TRBV5-1, the J gene TRBJ2-7, with TRBD1 as a possible D gene (6 bases). The germline V and J ends were trimmed by 0 bases and 2 bases, with 9 bases remaining between them. From germline, CDR1 is SGHRS and CDR2 YFSETQ. This CDR3 spans 14 amino acids. The CDR3 spells CASSLGQDTYEQYF. As DNA, the CDR3 is TGCGCCAGCAGCTTGGGACAGGATACCTACGAGCAGTACTTC.